The T cell receptor beta chain under discussion was sequenced for a study of Ad26.COV2.S vaccination and SARS-CoV-2 variants. Trimming took 0 bases from V and 0 from J, leaving 15 bases between them. Germline V CDR1 and CDR2: MNHNS, SASEGT. There are 18 residues in the CDR3. Sample treatment: roughly 18 received Ad26.COV2.S at low or high dose, single or two shots; about 5 received placebo; per-sample allocation not given. The samples date from day 63 after the first vaccine or placebo injection. The data were produced by immunoSEQ multiplex PCR, yet TCRdb's version contains in-frame clones alone and is incomplete. The profile shows some 300,000 clones, approximately 80% of them singletons. This clone has a single count.

V usage is TRBV6-1 and J usage is TRBJ2-1; D is uncertain. The receptor's source is a person aged 18-60 years who received the Ad26.COV2.S COVID-19 vaccine or a placebo. The sample was peripheral blood, taken in a trial of Ad26.COV2.S vaccine versus placebo. The CDR3 bases are TGTGCCAGCAGTGAAGCGCTTTGGCTTTCGAGCTCCTACAATGAGCAGTTCTTC. The encoded protein is CASSEALWLSSSYNEQFF.